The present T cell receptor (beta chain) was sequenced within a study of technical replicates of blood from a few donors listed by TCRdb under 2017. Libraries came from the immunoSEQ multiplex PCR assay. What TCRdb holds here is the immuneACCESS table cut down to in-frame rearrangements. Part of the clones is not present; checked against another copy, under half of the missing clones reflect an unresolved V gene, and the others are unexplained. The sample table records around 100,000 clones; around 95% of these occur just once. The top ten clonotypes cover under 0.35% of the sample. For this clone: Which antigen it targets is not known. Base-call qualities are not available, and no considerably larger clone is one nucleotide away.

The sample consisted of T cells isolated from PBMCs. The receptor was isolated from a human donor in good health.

The CDR3 protein sequence reads: CAISGLAGFTDTQYF. Read as DNA, the sequence is TGTGCCATCTCCGGACTAGCGGGATTCACAGATACGCAGTATTTT. Here the chain combines TRBV10-3 and TRBJ2-3; TRBD2 matches 12 bases in the middle. The cysteine opens and the phenylalanine closes a CDR3 of 15 amino acids. CDR3 DNA only is kept here, 45 bases in frame from base 1. The junction shows trimming of 8 bases on V and 2 bases on J, and the gene matches do not reach 5 bases of it. CDR1 and CDR2 were assigned from the germline V gene as ENHRY and SYGVKD.